The rows below give T cell receptor beta chains drawn from one sample of a study of T cells after yellow fever vaccination. A single record per CDR3 protein comes from TCRdb applying MiXCR to the 5' RACE reads. The sample lists roughly 260,000 distinct CDR3 sequences; over 10% were seen once. The material was CD4+ T cells sorted from PBMCs, obtained 45 days after the yellow fever booster vaccination. All receptors come from a young man who received the YFV17D yellow fever vaccine. CDR3s include the opening cysteine and the closing phenylalanine or tryptophan. The order of the fields is J gene, V gene, clone size, D gene, CDR3 protein, CDR3 DNA. The D gene is left open where the match is weak. Only part of the rows carry a size: once, few, many, or a class if the clone is expanded.

J: TRBJ2-7; V: TRBV6-2/TRBV6-3; size: .; D: .; CDR3: CASSPMGYEQYF; DNA: TGTGCCAGCAGTCCGATGGGGTACGAGCAGTACTTC
J: TRBJ1-2; V: TRBV20-1; size: few; D: TRBD1; CDR3: CSADPRDRDGYTF; DNA: TGCAGTGCTGATCCCCGGGACAGGGATGGCTACACCTTC
J: TRBJ2-1; V: TRBV12-3/TRBV12-4; size: few; D: .; CDR3: CASSFWRKSSYNEQFF; DNA: TGTGCCAGCAGTTTCTGGCGGAAAAGCTCCTACAATGAGCAGTTCTTC
J: TRBJ2-4; V: TRBV20-1; size: few; D: .; CDR3: CSARGLRVTENIQYF; DNA: TGCAGTGCTAGAGGCCTACGGGTTACGGAAAACATTCAGTACTTC
J: TRBJ2-3; V: TRBV29-1; size: many; D: .; CDR3: CSSLSGWDTQYF; DNA: TGCAGCTCACTATCAGGGTGGGATACGCAGTATTTT
J: TRBJ2-7; V: TRBV27; size: .; D: .; CDR3: CASQLATYSYEQYF; DNA: TGTGCCAGCCAACTCGCGACCTACTCCTACGAGCAGTACTTC
J: TRBJ2-3; V: TRBV7-2; size: many; D: TRBD2; CDR3: CASQKGLAGGTDTQYF; DNA: TGTGCCAGTCAAAAGGGACTAGCGGGAGGTACAGATACGCAGTATTTT
J: TRBJ2-3; V: TRBV29-1; size: few; D: .; CDR3: CSVGAPGGRPTDTQYF; DNA: TGCAGCGTTGGGGCCCCCGGGGGGCGCCCCACAGATACGCAGTATTTT
J: TRBJ2-3; V: TRBV20-1; size: .; D: TRBD2; CDR3: CSASSGTSGTSTDTQYF; DNA: TGCAGTGCTAGTTCTGGGACTAGCGGTACTAGCACAGATACGCAGTATTTT
J: TRBJ2-2; V: TRBV30; size: .; D: .; CDR3: CAWSELGGAGELFF; DNA: TGTGCCTGGAGTGAATTAGGTGGCGCCGGGGAGCTGTTTTTT
J: TRBJ2-7; V: TRBV10-3; size: .; D: .; CDR3: CAIGTGEQYF; DNA: TGTGCCATCGGTACCGGCGAGCAGTACTTC
J: TRBJ2-7; V: TRBV2; size: .; D: .; CDR3: CAISYYRWGNSYEQYF; DNA: TGTGCCATCAGTTATTACAGATGGGGGAACTCCTACGAGCAGTACTTC
J: TRBJ1-3; V: TRBV12-3/TRBV12-4; size: .; D: TRBD1; CDR3: CASSSTGAGNTIYF; DNA: TGTGCCAGCAGTTCCACAGGGGCTGGAAACACCATATATTTT
J: TRBJ2-5; V: TRBV29-1; size: few; D: TRBD2; CDR3: CSVLMRDSGSETQYF; DNA: TGCAGCGTCCTCATGCGGGATAGCGGGAGTGAGACCCAGTACTTC
J: TRBJ2-1; V: TRBV11-1; size: .; D: .; CDR3: CATTDPGSFRVGQGNEQFF; DNA: TGTGCCACAACAGACCCGGGGAGTTTCCGGGTCGGCCAAGGGAATGAGCAGTTCTTC
J: TRBJ2-7; V: TRBV5-5; size: .; D: .; CDR3: CASSWTASYEQYF; DNA: TGTGCCAGCAGCTGGACAGCCTCCTACGAGCAGTACTTC
J: TRBJ2-1; V: TRBV7-2; size: few; D: .; CDR3: CASSFQGGNNEQFF; DNA: TGTGCCAGCAGCTTTCAGGGCGGAAACAATGAGCAGTTCTTC
J: TRBJ2-4; V: TRBV12-3/TRBV12-4; size: few; D: .; CDR3: CASSTGAKNIQYF; DNA: TGTGCCAGCAGTACCGGAGCCAAAAACATTCAGTACTTC
J: TRBJ2-7; V: TRBV7-2; size: .; D: .; CDR3: CASSSPTIYEQYF; DNA: TGTGCCAGCAGTTCGCCGACTATCTACGAGCAGTACTTC
J: TRBJ2-3; V: TRBV5-6; size: .; D: .; CDR3: CASSSGVKTDTQYF; DNA: TGTGCCAGCAGCTCGGGAGTAAAGACAGATACGCAGTATTTT
J: TRBJ2-7; V: TRBV20-1; size: .; D: .; CDR3: CSASALYEQYF; DNA: TGCAGTGCTAGTGCACTATACGAGCAGTACTTC
J: TRBJ2-7; V: TRBV10-1; size: .; D: TRBD1; CDR3: CASMLLDRSYEQYF; DNA: TGCGCCAGCATGCTTCTGGACAGGAGTTACGAGCAGTACTTC
J: TRBJ1-5; V: TRBV4-2; size: .; D: .; CDR3: CASSPPGSRQPQHF; DNA: TGTGCCAGCAGCCCCCCGGGTTCTCGACAGCCCCAGCATTTT
J: TRBJ2-3; V: TRBV7-9; size: few; D: TRBD2; CDR3: CASSLGPLAGGGDTQYF; DNA: TGTGCCAGCAGCTTAGGCCCACTAGCGGGAGGAGGGGATACGCAGTATTTT
J: TRBJ2-1; V: TRBV27; size: few; D: .; CDR3: CASSTLNEQFF; DNA: TGTGCCAGCAGTACATTGAATGAGCAGTTCTTC
J: TRBJ1-2; V: TRBV28; size: many; D: .; CDR3: CASSLSPDVYGYTF; DNA: TGTGCCAGCAGTCTATCCCCGGACGTCTATGGCTACACCTTC
J: TRBJ2-1; V: TRBV15; size: .; D: .; CDR3: CATSRVDVNEQFF; DNA: TGTGCCACCAGCAGAGTTGACGTTAATGAGCAGTTCTTC
J: TRBJ2-5; V: TRBV7-8; size: few; D: TRBD2; CDR3: CASSSREGAGETQYF; DNA: TGTGCCAGCAGCTCGCGGGAGGGCGCTGGGGAGACCCAGTACTTC